The 24 T cell receptor beta chains listed next were all sequenced from one sample in a study of blood T cells in healthy people across ages. The use of a sample-barcoded 5' primer and a J-beta primer mix characterized a second PCR of roughly 7 to 11 cycles. From the 5' RACE reads, TCRdb called clonotypes with MiXCR, one entry per CDR3 protein. This table has approximately 1.5 million distinct CDR3 sequences, almost 35% appearing once. The specimen was blood. These receptors originate from a woman aged 30 to 39 in good health.

This clonotype was counted many times. The chain links TRBV12-3 or TRBV12-4 to TRBJ2-7; D remains unclear. V was cut by 3 bases and J by 5 bases, with 20 bases left in between. The CDR3 length is 16 residues. The CDR3 here is CASSLGLLGGPNEQYF. As DNA, the CDR3 is TGTGCCAGCAGTTTGGGCCTCTTGGGTGGTCCCAACGAGCAGTACTTC.

In the case of this clonotype: The junction and the germline gene differ at one end; a read error may be behind it. V and J are TRBV13 and TRBJ2-5; D is possibly TRBD1 (5 bases). The germline CDR1 and CDR2 sequences are PRHDT and FYEKMQ (reference sequence). The CDR3 has 14 amino acids. The CDR3: CTSSLKLGVETQYF. CDR3 sequence (DNA): TGTACCAGCAGCTTAAAGTTAGGGGTTGAGACCCAGTACTTC.

The genes are TRBV20-1 and TRBJ2-4, with 8 bases fitting TRBD2. The CDR3 contains 14 residues. Per the germline V gene, CDR1 is DFQATT and CDR2 is SNEGSKA (reference sequence). The V gene end was trimmed by 2 bases and the J gene end by 2 bases; junction bases not matched to a gene: 2. The CDR3 sequence is CSARSGSTKNIQYF. DNA for the CDR3: TGCAGTGCTAGAAGCGGGAGTACCAAAAACATTCAGTACTTC.

The chain has TRBV5-1 and TRBJ2-7; D unclear. CDR1 SGHRS and CDR2 YFSETQ come from the germline V gene. This CDR3 is built from 14 residues. Trimming shortened V by 1 base and J by 2 bases, and 10 bases separated the two germline ends. CDR3 residues: CASSLTHRTYEQYF. In DNA form, the CDR3 reads TGCGCCAGCAGCTTGACACACAGAACCTACGAGCAGTACTTC.

This clonotype has just a few counts. The CDR3 reads CSASGFGGWNTEAFF. Here the CDR3 DNA reads TGCAGTGCTAGTGGCTTCGGCGGGTGGAACACTGAAGCTTTCTTT. The V gene is TRBV20-1, the J gene TRBJ1-1; the D is unclear. V lost 3 bases and J 1 base, leaving 15 bases between the germline ends. The germline CDR1 and CDR2 sequences are DFQATT and SNEGSKA (reference sequence). The CDR3 runs 15 residues.

Details on this clonotype: Since a much larger clone is just one base distant, this may be a read error. The J gene is TRBJ2-7, the V gene TRBV4-1; no reliable D call. From germline, CDR1 is MGHRA and CDR2 YSYEKL. The CDR3 loop spans 15 amino acids. V was shortened by 4 bases and J by 2 bases, with 15 bases between the two germline ends. CDR3 in amino acids: CASSRDGPGPYEQYF. The CDR3 DNA is TGCGCCAGCAGCCGAGATGGCCCAGGACCCTACGAGCAGTACTTC.

This clonotype was seen a few times. The CDR3 region has the DNA TGCAGTGCTAGAGATAGGAGGACGGCTTATAGCAATCAGCCCCAGCATTTT. Encoded protein: CSARDRRTAYSNQPQHF. The gene calls are TRBV20-1 and TRBJ1-5; D not certain. V was shortened by 0 bases and J by 0 bases, with 15 bases between the two germline ends. The CDR3 loop spans 17 amino acids. CDR1 is DFQATT and CDR2 is SNEGSKA in the germline V gene (reference sequence).

This sequence joins TRBV20-1 and TRBJ2-3; TRBD2 might be the D (6 bases). The V end lost 5 bases, the J end lost 4 bases, and 22 bases lay between the germline ends. Germline V gives CDR1 DFQATT, CDR2 SNEGSKA (reference sequence). The CDR3 totals 16 residues. The CDR3 nucleotides read TGCAGTGCTGGCCCCCGTGGGGGGACGGGAGCAGATACGCAGTATTTT. It specifies CSAGPRGGTGADTQYF.

The gene calls are TRBV7-9 and TRBJ2-5; D may match TRBD1 or TRBD2 (6 bases each). V gave up 2 bases and J gave up 11 bases, with 24 bases separating them. The CDR3 contains 16 residues. Germline lookup yields CDR1 SEHNR and CDR2 FQNEAQ (reference sequence). The CDR3 bases are TGTGCCAGCAGCTTATTGGGATCACAGGGACTTTTGGAGCAGTACTTC. It is translated as CASSLLGSQGLLEQYF. Filled out from reference TRBV7-9 and TRBJ2-5, the complete variable domain reads DTGVSQNPRHKITKRGQNVTFRCDPISEHNRLYWYRQTLGQGPEFLTYFQNEAQLEKSRLLSDRFSAERPKGSFSTLEIQRTEQGDSAMYLCASSLLGSQGLLEQYFGPGTRLLVL.

The chain couples TRBV20-1 to TRBJ2-1; possibly TRBD2 for D (6 bases). The CDR3 extends over 17 amino acids. Deletions cut 5 bases from V and 2 bases from J, with 22 bases between. CDR1 DFQATT and CDR2 SNEGSKA come from the germline V gene (reference sequence). As DNA, the CDR3 is TGCAGTGCTCCACACCGCGGGGCCCAAGGCCCCTACAATGAGCAGTTCTTC. Protein: CSAPHRGAQGPYNEQFF.

The chain joins TRBV30 to TRBJ2-3; D perhaps matches TRBD2 (5 bases). Trimming removed 4 bases from V and 1 base from J, with 12 bases in between. Germline CDR1 is GTSNPN and CDR2 is SVGIG (reference sequence). There are 14 residues in the CDR3. Here the CDR3 DNA reads TGTGCCTGGATAGGACTTGTTGGCACAGATACGCAGTATTTT. Encoded protein: CAWIGLVGTDTQYF.

This clonotype has ten or more counts. The rearrangement uses TRBV29-1 and TRBJ1-1; D is unclear. The germline CDR1 and CDR2 sequences are SQVTM and ANQGSEA. Trimming shortened V by 7 bases and J by 7 bases, and 7 bases separated the two germline ends. The CDR3 is 9 residues long. The chain's CDR3 is CSAMDEAFF. DNA for the CDR3: TGCAGCGCGATGGATGAAGCTTTCTTT.

This clonotype is a singleton in its sample. The rearrangement links TRBV11-1 to TRBJ2-7; the match to TRBD1 covers 7 bases. The CDR3 length is 22 residues. Germline CDR1 reads SGHAT; CDR2 reads FQDESV (reference sequence). Trimming cost V 5 bases and J 0 bases; bases outside gene matches: 28. DNA for the CDR3: TGTGCCAGCAGCGATTGGGCGAACGTCCCGGGACAGATAACTGTTCCCTCCTACGAGCAGTACTTC. This sequence encodes CASSDWANVPGQITVPSYEQYF.

Ten or more counts support this clonotype. The gene calls are TRBV5-1 and TRBJ2-5, with 11 nucleotides matching TRBD1. The junction had 6 bases not matched to a gene; V was cut back by 3 bases and J by 5 bases. Germline lookup yields CDR1 SGHRS and CDR2 YFSETQ. The CDR3 contains 15 residues. CDR3 protein: CASSSRTGGEETQYF. The CDR3 DNA reads TGCGCCAGCAGCTCTCGGACAGGGGGCGAGGAGACCCAGTACTTC.

This chain joins TRBV7-3 and TRBJ2-7; perhaps TRBD2 as D (5 bases). This CDR3 has 15 residues. Trimming took 2 bases from V and 5 from J, leaving 16 bases between them. CDR1 and CDR2 from the germline V gene are SGHTA and FQGTGA. CDR3 sequence: CASSLFGNSEDEQYF. CDR3 bases: TGTGCCAGCAGCTTATTCGGAAATAGCGAGGACGAGCAGTACTTC.

This clonotype was seen a few times. V is TRBV28 and J is TRBJ1-1; 7 bases align to TRBD1. CDR3 length: 13 residues. The trim removed 5 bases at V and 6 bases at J, leaving 6 bases unmatched. CDR1 is MDHEN and CDR2 is SYDVKM in the germline V gene. CDR3 protein: CASSPGGGAEAFF. The CDR3 DNA reads TGTGCCAGCAGTCCAGGGGGTGGCGCTGAAGCTTTCTTT.

The table lists this clonotype with many counts. The genes are TRBV29-1 and TRBJ2-1; a possible D gene is TRBD2 (6 bases). The CDR3 is 13 residues long. The V and J ends lost 4 bases and 7 bases respectively, with 14 bases between them. From germline, CDR1 is SQVTM and CDR2 ANQGSEA. CDR3 DNA sequence: TGCAGCGTTGCACTAGCCGGTAAAAATGAGCAGTTCTTC. It codes for CSVALAGKNEQFF.

This clonotype has at least ten counts. The germline gene is not matched at one end of the junction; a read error may be the cause. The chain recombines TRBV6-5 with TRBJ2-1, with 11 bases aligning to TRBD2. Germline-derived CDR1 and CDR2 are MNHEY and SVGAGI. There are 15 residues in the CDR3. The CDR3 coding sequence is TGCGCCAGCAGCACCCTAGCGGGAGGTGGCAATGAGCAGTTCTTC. Translated, it gives CASSTLAGGGNEQFF.

The rearrangement joins TRBV25-1 to TRBJ2-7; D gene unclear. This CDR3 is 13 amino acids long. V was pared by 5 bases and J by 2 bases, with 10 bases between. The germline V gene has CDR1 MGHDK and CDR2 SYGVNS. CDR3 sequence: CASSYEAPYEQYF. In nucleotides, the CDR3 is TGTGCCAGCAGTTACGAGGCCCCCTACGAGCAGTACTTC.

The chain couples TRBV20-1 to TRBJ1-2; a possible D gene is TRBD1 (5 bases). Per the germline V gene, CDR1 is DFQATT and CDR2 is SNEGSKA (reference sequence). V lost 7 bases and J lost 2, with 14 bases in between. CDR3 length equals 13 residues. CDR3 amino acids: CSVFDSGNYGYTF. The CDR3 bases are TGCAGTGTCTTTGACAGTGGGAACTATGGCTACACCTTC.

This clonotype was recorded at least ten times. The chain recombines TRBV29-1 with TRBJ2-7; 7 bases align to TRBD1. Trimming took 6 bases from V and 0 from J; bases not matched to a gene: 8. The CDR3 totals 14 residues. Germline V gene data show CDR1 as SQVTM and CDR2 as ANQGSEA. CDR3 in amino acids: CSVKTGSGSYEQYF. The CDR3 coding sequence is TGCAGCGTCAAGACAGGGAGCGGCTCCTACGAGCAGTACTTC.

The chain couples TRBV6-6 to TRBJ2-7, with 9 bases fitting TRBD1. The germline V gene has CDR1 MNHNY and CDR2 SVGAGI (reference sequence). The CDR3 is 15 amino acids. With V trimmed by 7 bases and J by 1 base, 8 bases remained unmatched. CDR3 protein: CASTQRQGVSYEQYF. The DNA for the CDR3 is TGTGCCAGCACCCAACGACAGGGGGTGTCCTACGAGCAGTACTTC.

This sequence joins TRBV10-3 and TRBJ2-1; D not resolved. Germline assignment: CDR1 ENHRY and CDR2 SYGVKD. With 0 bases removed from V and 10 bases from J, the gap between germline ends came to 13 bases. The CDR3 extends over 14 amino acids. The CDR3 is CAISESENREEQFF. CDR3 sequence (DNA): TGTGCCATCAGTGAGTCGGAGAATCGAGAGGAGCAGTTCTTC.

The V and J genes are TRBV4-2 and TRBJ2-6; D may be TRBD1 (6 bases). The germline V gene encodes CDR1 LGHNA and CDR2 YNFKEQ. The V end was cut by 2 bases, the J end by 0 bases, with 20 bases between. The length of the CDR3 is 20 residues. CDR3 sequence reads: CASSQSYQGPYNSGANVLTF. CDR3 coding DNA: TGTGCCAGCAGCCAATCATATCAGGGGCCCTACAACTCTGGGGCCAACGTCCTGACTTTC.